A single sample gave rise to the 12 T cell receptor beta chains below, sequenced in a study of control samples from healthy donors and cancer patients. Method: immunoSEQ multiplex PCR; TCRdb's copy keeps in-frame clones and lacks some. The table records 150,000 or so clones, about 90% of them present only once. Source material: blood. All receptors come from a young man in good health.

The chain recombines TRBV2 with TRBJ2-5; maybe TRBD2 (6 bases). Trimming shortened V by 4 bases and J by 5 bases, and 14 bases separated the two germline ends. Germline assignment: CDR1 SNHLY and CDR2 FYNNEI. This CDR3 is built from 14 residues. CDR3 coding DNA: TGTGCCAGCAGTGGGGGCCCGGGGAGGGAGACCCAGTACTTC. This sequence encodes CASSGGPGRETQYF. The full variable domain, its missing parts supplied by reference TRBV2 and TRBJ2-5, is EPEVTQTPSHQVTQMGQEVILRCVPISNHLYFYWYRQILGQKVEFLVSFYNNEISEKSEIFDDQFSVERPDGSNFTLKIRSTKLEDSAMYFCASSGGPGRETQYFGPGTRLLVL.

The chain uses TRBV7-3 and TRBJ2-1, with 11 bases that match TRBD2. Trimming cost V 5 bases and J 9 bases; bases outside gene matches: 12. This CDR3 contains 16 residues. Germline CDR1 is SGHTA and CDR2 is FQGTGA. The CDR3 DNA reads as TGTGCCAGCAGCCTTAGCGGGGGGGCCGGTGCGTCTGAGCAGTTCTTC. Translation gives CASSLSGGAGASEQFF.

The chain links TRBV12-3 or TRBV12-4 to TRBJ1-3; D not resolved. CDR3 length equals 12 residues. V lost 3 bases and J 4 bases, leaving 4 bases between the germline ends. CDR3 sequence reads: CASSFSGNTIYF. DNA of the CDR3: TGTGCCAGCAGTTTTTCAGGAAACACCATATATTTT.

This chain uses TRBV4-1 with TRBJ1-2; D is unclear. Per the germline V gene, CDR1 is MGHRA and CDR2 is YSYEKL. V was trimmed by 0 bases and J by 4 bases, leaving 9 bases between them. The CDR3 runs to 14 residues. The CDR3 DNA sequence: TGCGCCAGCAGCCAAGAGGGGAGAGGCTATGGCTACACCTTC. Translating gives CASSQEGRGYGYTF.

The genes are TRBV6-2 or TRBV6-3 and TRBJ2-7; D may be TRBD2 (5 bases). Germline assignment: CDR1 MNHEY and CDR2 SVGEGT. The CDR3 runs to 14 residues. V lost 0 bases, J lost 2 bases, and 8 bases lay in between. This chain's CDR3 is CASSYSSGPYEQYF. The CDR3 DNA reads as TGTGCCAGCAGTTACTCCAGCGGCCCCTACGAGCAGTACTTC.

This clone was observed a single time. This chain joins TRBV7-9 and TRBJ2-2, with D tentatively TRBD2 (5 bases). Trimming removed 2 bases from V and 0 bases from J, with 10 bases in between. CDR1 is SEHNR and CDR2 is FQNEAQ in the germline V gene (reference sequence). The CDR3 extends over 16 amino acids. CDR3 nucleotide sequence: TGTGCCAGCAGCTTATACGGGAACACGAACACCGGGGAGCTGTTTTTT. It translates to CASSLYGNTNTGELFF.

The rearrangement uses TRBV9 and TRBJ2-5; D possibly corresponds to TRBD2 (6 bases). CDR1 and CDR2 from the germline V gene are SGDLS and YYNGEE. V was cut by 7 bases and J by 3 bases, with 25 bases left in between. CDR3 length equals 17 residues. For the CDR3, the DNA is TGTGCCAGCGGAGGAAAAAAGGTAAGGGGAGGAAAAGAGACCCAGTACTTC. It is translated as CASGGKKVRGGKETQYF. Full variable domain (outside the CDR3, taken from reference TRBV9 and TRBJ2-5): DSGVTQTPKHLITATGQRVTLRCSPRSGDLSVYWYQQSLDQGLQFLIQYYNGEERAKGNILERFSAQQFPDLHSELNLSSLELGDSALYFCASGGKKVRGGKETQYFGPGTRLLVL.

The rearrangement links TRBV4-1 to TRBJ1-1; tentatively, D is TRBD1 (6 bases). CDR1 MGHRA and CDR2 YSYEKL come from the germline V gene. V was shortened by 4 bases and J by 1 base, with 28 bases between the two germline ends. There are 20 residues in the CDR3. CDR3 bases: TGCGCCAGCAGCCTGCAAAAAAGATCAGGGGCCGCAATGTGGAACACTGAAGCTTTCTTT. Protein product: CASSLQKRSGAAMWNTEAFF.

The chain joins TRBV12-3 or TRBV12-4 to TRBJ2-2; no definite D call. Trimming removed 6 bases at V and 2 bases at J, with 7 bases between. The CDR3 totals 13 residues. In DNA form, the CDR3 reads TGTGCCAGCAGCGAACTTAACACCGGGGAGCTGTTTTTT. Translation gives CASSELNTGELFF.

This clone was found a few times. The genes are TRBV3-1 (or the pseudogene TRBV3-2) and TRBJ1-3, with unresolved D. Trimming took off 1 base at V and 0 bases at J, with 10 bases between the two ends. The CDR3 is made up of 16 amino acids. CDR1 and CDR2 from the germline V gene are LGHDT and YNNKEL (reference sequence). This CDR3 is CASSQVMAPSGNTIYF. In nucleotides, the CDR3 is TGTGCCAGCAGCCAAGTTATGGCACCCTCTGGAAACACCATATATTTT.

The rearrangement joins TRBV2 to TRBJ1-2; no clear D. CDR3 length equals 14 residues. The germline CDR1 and CDR2 sequences are SNHLY and FYNNEI. V was clipped by 8 bases and J by 0 bases, with 13 bases between them. Here the CDR3 DNA reads TGTGCCAGCTGGAGGCTAGGGCCTAACTATGGCTACACCTTC. The encoded protein is CASWRLGPNYGYTF.

The chain recombines TRBV25-1 with TRBJ2-1, with 8 bases lining up with TRBD2. The CDR3 is made up of 14 amino acids. Germline V gene sequence: CDR1 MGHDK, CDR2 SYGVNS. J gave up 2 bases and V 6 bases, and 3 bases lay outside the gene matches. The CDR3 here is CASSREGAYNEQFF. For the CDR3, the DNA is TGTGCCAGCAGCCGGGAGGGGGCCTACAATGAGCAGTTCTTC. Full variable domain (remainder filled in from reference TRBV25-1 and TRBJ2-1): EADIYQTPRYLVIGTGKKITLECSQTMGHDKMYWYQQDPGMELHLIHYSYGVNSTEKGDLSSESTVSRIRTEHFPLTLESARPSHTSQYLCASSREGAYNEQFFGPGTRLTVL.